The rows below give T cell receptor beta chains drawn from one sample of a study of Graves' ophthalmopathy and Graves' hyperthyroidism. TCRdb analysed the multiplex PCR reads with MiXCR anew, one entry per CDR3 protein. The sample holds about 240,000 distinct CDR3 sequences; around 42% are singletons and the top ten take less than 60%. The sample was peripheral blood. These receptors originate from an adult man with Graves' ophthalmopathy. CDR3s include the opening cysteine and the closing phenylalanine or tryptophan. Each record gives: J gene, CDR3 length, D gene, V gene, clone size, CDR3 DNA, CDR3 protein. The D gene is left open where the match is weak. Some rows have no size entry. The others give once, few or many, or a class for an expanded clone.

J gene: TRBJ2-2; CDR3 length: 16; D gene: TRBD2; V gene: TRBV7-3; clone size: once; CDR3 DNA: TGTGCCAGCAGCTCTCCGGGACTAGCGGGCCCCGGGGAGCTGTTTTTT; CDR3 protein: CASSSPGLAGPGELFF
J gene: TRBJ2-7; CDR3 length: 14; D gene: -; V gene: TRBV20-1; clone size: many; CDR3 DNA: TGCAGTGCTAGGCGTAGCGACCGGCCTGATGAGCAGTACTTC; CDR3 protein: CSARRSDRPDEQYF
J gene: TRBJ2-2; CDR3 length: 15; D gene: -; V gene: TRBV2; clone size: -; CDR3 DNA: TGTGCCAGCACCCGAGAGATACTGAACACCGGGGAGCTGGTTTTT; CDR3 protein: CASTREILNTGELVF
J gene: TRBJ1-1; CDR3 length: 14; D gene: -; V gene: TRBV7-9; clone size: many; CDR3 DNA: TGTGCCAGCAGCGAAGACAGTCGGAACACTGAAGCTTTCTTT; CDR3 protein: CASSEDSRNTEAFF
J gene: TRBJ2-6; CDR3 length: 15; D gene: -; V gene: TRBV14; clone size: few; CDR3 DNA: TGTGCCAGCAGCCTTTATCACTCTGGGGCCAACGTCCTGACTTTC; CDR3 protein: CASSLYHSGANVLTF
J gene: TRBJ1-1; CDR3 length: 13; D gene: -; V gene: TRBV20-1; clone size: -; CDR3 DNA: TGCAGTGCTAGACCTACAGCGAACACTGAAGCTTTCTTT; CDR3 protein: CSARPTANTEAFF
J gene: TRBJ1-4; CDR3 length: 17; D gene: TRBD1; V gene: TRBV29-1; clone size: -; CDR3 DNA: TGCAGCGTTGTACCCCAGGACAGGGCGCATGATAATGAAAAACTGTTTTTT; CDR3 protein: CSVVPQDRAHDNEKLFF
J gene: TRBJ1-5; CDR3 length: 14; D gene: TRBD1; V gene: TRBV20-1; clone size: few; CDR3 DNA: TGCAGTGCTAGCAGGGGACAGATTTATCAGCCCCAGCATTTT; CDR3 protein: CSASRGQIYQPQHF
J gene: TRBJ1-5; CDR3 length: 15; D gene: -; V gene: TRBV7-6; clone size: many; CDR3 DNA: TGTGCCAGCAGCTTAGTGGCCGACAGCCATCAGCCCCAGCATTTT; CDR3 protein: CASSLVADSHQPQHF
J gene: TRBJ1-2; CDR3 length: 15; D gene: TRBD1; V gene: TRBV6-5; clone size: many; CDR3 DNA: TGTGCCAGCAGTTACTGGGGACAGGGGAGCGGAGGCTACACCTTC; CDR3 protein: CASSYWGQGSGGYTF
J gene: TRBJ1-2; CDR3 length: 14; D gene: TRBD1; V gene: TRBV28; clone size: -; CDR3 DNA: TGTGCCAGCAGTCTTCCCGACAGGGGTTATGGCTACACCTTC; CDR3 protein: CASSLPDRGYGYTF
J gene: TRBJ2-6; CDR3 length: 16; D gene: TRBD1; V gene: TRBV18; clone size: once; CDR3 DNA: TGTGCCAGCTCACCTCAACAGGGGGCTGGGGCCAACGTCCTGACTTTC; CDR3 protein: CASSPQQGAGANVLTF
J gene: TRBJ2-7; CDR3 length: 14; D gene: -; V gene: TRBV6-5; clone size: -; CDR3 DNA: TGTGCCAGCAGCCTTACAGGGCCCTCCTACGAGCAGTACTTC; CDR3 protein: CASSLTGPSYEQYF
J gene: TRBJ1-5; CDR3 length: 15; D gene: -; V gene: TRBV5-8; clone size: -; CDR3 DNA: TGTGCCAGCAGCTTGGACCCAACAGGGAATCAGCCCCAGCATTTT; CDR3 protein: CASSLDPTGNQPQHF
J gene: TRBJ2-7; CDR3 length: 17; D gene: TRBD2; V gene: TRBV2; clone size: -; CDR3 DNA: TGTGCCAGCAGTGAATTGGGACTAGCGGGAGCCTCCTACGAGCAGTACTTC; CDR3 protein: CASSELGLAGASYEQYF
J gene: TRBJ1-2; CDR3 length: 13; D gene: -; V gene: TRBV7-3; clone size: many; CDR3 DNA: TGTGCCAGCAGCTCGGATAGTAACTATGGCTACACCTTC; CDR3 protein: CASSSDSNYGYTF
J gene: TRBJ2-5; CDR3 length: 17; D gene: TRBD2; V gene: TRBV5-1; clone size: -; CDR3 DNA: TGTGCCAGCAGCTCTCGCTTCCTAGCGGGGGGCCAAGAGACCCAGTACTTC; CDR3 protein: CASSSRFLAGGQETQYF
J gene: TRBJ2-5; CDR3 length: 14; D gene: -; V gene: TRBV7-8; clone size: few; CDR3 DNA: TGTGCCAGCAGCTCAACAGGGACATCGGAGACCCAGTACTTC; CDR3 protein: CASSSTGTSETQYF
J gene: TRBJ2-2; CDR3 length: 15; D gene: -; V gene: TRBV2; clone size: -; CDR3 DNA: TGTGCCAGCAAGGAGATTAGCGGAGGCACCGGGGAGCTGTTTTTT; CDR3 protein: CASKEISGGTGELFF
J gene: TRBJ2-7; CDR3 length: 12; D gene: -; V gene: TRBV29-1; clone size: -; CDR3 DNA: TGCAGCGTTGTTATTTTGTCCTACGAGCAGTACTTC; CDR3 protein: CSVVILSYEQYF
J gene: TRBJ1-6; CDR3 length: 13; D gene: -; V gene: TRBV24-1; clone size: -; CDR3 DNA: TGTGCCACCAGTCCACCGGTCGTGAAACCCCTCCACTTT; CDR3 protein: CATSPPVVKPLHF
J gene: TRBJ2-2; CDR3 length: 15; D gene: TRBD1; V gene: TRBV29-1; clone size: -; CDR3 DNA: TGCAGCGTTAATGGACAGGGGGCGTGGGACGGGGAGCTGTTTTTT; CDR3 protein: CSVNGQGAWDGELFF
J gene: TRBJ2-7; CDR3 length: 12; D gene: -; V gene: TRBV29-1; clone size: many; CDR3 DNA: TGCAGCGTTACAGGGTCGGCGGCCGAGCAGTACTTC; CDR3 protein: CSVTGSAAEQYF
J gene: TRBJ2-7; CDR3 length: 11; D gene: -; V gene: TRBV7-2; clone size: -; CDR3 DNA: TGTGCCAGCAGCACACCCTACGAGCAGTACTTC; CDR3 protein: CASSTPYEQYF
J gene: TRBJ1-5; CDR3 length: 16; D gene: TRBD1; V gene: TRBV5-1; clone size: -; CDR3 DNA: TGCGCCAGCAGCGCCGGGACAGGGGGGTCGGGTCAGCCCCAGCATTTT; CDR3 protein: CASSAGTGGSGQPQHF
J gene: TRBJ1-5; CDR3 length: 14; D gene: -; V gene: TRBV5-1; clone size: few; CDR3 DNA: TGCGCCAGCAGCCTCGATTATAGCAATCAGCCCCAGCATTTT; CDR3 protein: CASSLDYSNQPQHF
J gene: TRBJ2-7; CDR3 length: 13; D gene: -; V gene: TRBV13; clone size: many; CDR3 DNA: TGTGCCAGCAGCCTGGGGAGAAGGCCCGAGCAGTACTTC; CDR3 protein: CASSLGRRPEQYF
J gene: TRBJ2-5; CDR3 length: 13; D gene: -; V gene: TRBV7-3; clone size: -; CDR3 DNA: TGTGCCAGCTCACCACCGAGCCTAGAGACCCAGTACTTC; CDR3 protein: CASSPPSLETQYF
J gene: TRBJ2-7; CDR3 length: 14; D gene: TRBD1; V gene: TRBV7-6; clone size: once; CDR3 DNA: TGTGCCAGCGGAAGGACAGGACCCTACTACGAGCAGTACTTC; CDR3 protein: CASGRTGPYYEQYF
J gene: TRBJ1-1; CDR3 length: 15; D gene: -; V gene: TRBV25-1; clone size: many; CDR3 DNA: TGTGCCAGCAGTGGAGGCCCTAGCGGGAACACTGAAGCTTTCTTT; CDR3 protein: CASSGGPSGNTEAFF
J gene: TRBJ2-5; CDR3 length: 14; D gene: -; V gene: TRBV25-1; clone size: many; CDR3 DNA: TGTGCCAGCAGTGAAATACGGGAGAGGGAGACCCAGTACTTC; CDR3 protein: CASSEIRERETQYF
J gene: TRBJ2-7; CDR3 length: 12; D gene: -; V gene: TRBV29-1; clone size: -; CDR3 DNA: TGCAGCGTTCAAGGAGGGGGATCCGAGCAGTACTTC; CDR3 protein: CSVQGGGSEQYF
J gene: TRBJ2-2; CDR3 length: 16; D gene: TRBD2; V gene: TRBV7-3; clone size: -; CDR3 DNA: TGTGCCAGCAGCTTGTTCGGGGGGGCTAGCACCGGGGAGCTGTTTTTT; CDR3 protein: CASSLFGGASTGELFF
J gene: TRBJ2-2; CDR3 length: 15; D gene: -; V gene: TRBV25-1; clone size: many; CDR3 DNA: TGTGCCCGGCGTTGGACACCCGTTCGGACCGGGGAGCTGTTTTTT; CDR3 protein: CARRWTPVRTGELFF
J gene: TRBJ1-2; CDR3 length: 15; D gene: TRBD1; V gene: TRBV5-1; clone size: few; CDR3 DNA: TGCGCCAGCAGCCCGGACGGACAGGGCTACTATGGCTACACCTTC; CDR3 protein: CASSPDGQGYYGYTF
J gene: TRBJ1-2; CDR3 length: 13; D gene: -; V gene: TRBV2; clone size: few; CDR3 DNA: TGTGCCAGCAGTGATAGTTCCTCCTATGGCTACACCTTC; CDR3 protein: CASSDSSSYGYTF
J gene: TRBJ1-1; CDR3 length: 10; D gene: -; V gene: TRBV19; clone size: -; CDR3 DNA: TGTGCCAGTAGTAGTGCTGAAGCTTTCTTT; CDR3 protein: CASSSAEAFF
J gene: TRBJ1-6; CDR3 length: 15; D gene: TRBD1; V gene: TRBV9; clone size: -; CDR3 DNA: TGTGCCAGCAGCGTAGCCCGACAGGGGAATTCACCCCTCCACTTT; CDR3 protein: CASSVARQGNSPLHF
J gene: TRBJ2-2; CDR3 length: 13; D gene: TRBD2; V gene: TRBV29-1; clone size: few; CDR3 DNA: TGCAGCGTTGGGCGGGGGGGCACCGGGGAGCTGTTTTTT; CDR3 protein: CSVGRGGTGELFF
J gene: TRBJ1-2; CDR3 length: 12; D gene: -; V gene: TRBV4-2; clone size: -; CDR3 DNA: TGTGCCAGCAGCCAAGATGGGCAGGGCTACACCTTC; CDR3 protein: CASSQDGQGYTF
J gene: TRBJ1-2; CDR3 length: 12; D gene: -; V gene: TRBV5-1; clone size: -; CDR3 DNA: TGCGCCAGCAGCTTGACAGGGCAAGGCTACACCTTC; CDR3 protein: CASSLTGQGYTF
J gene: TRBJ2-2; CDR3 length: 13; D gene: -; V gene: TRBV5-6; clone size: -; CDR3 DNA: TGTGCCAGCTTGGGGCAGGGCCCCGGGGAGCTGTTTTTT; CDR3 protein: CASLGQGPGELFF
J gene: TRBJ1-2; CDR3 length: 13; D gene: -; V gene: TRBV7-3; clone size: few; CDR3 DNA: TGTGCCAGCAGCTTCGACGGGAACTATGGCTACACCTTC; CDR3 protein: CASSFDGNYGYTF
J gene: TRBJ1-1; CDR3 length: 13; D gene: -; V gene: TRBV4-1; clone size: few; CDR3 DNA: TGCGCCAGCAGCCAAGACATCAACACTGAAGCTTTCTTT; CDR3 protein: CASSQDINTEAFF
J gene: TRBJ2-5; CDR3 length: 13; D gene: TRBD1; V gene: TRBV19; clone size: few; CDR3 DNA: TGTGCCAGCCAGACAGGGTCGGGGGAGACCCAGTACTTC; CDR3 protein: CASQTGSGETQYF
J gene: TRBJ2-5; CDR3 length: 14; D gene: TRBD1; V gene: TRBV5-1; clone size: -; CDR3 DNA: TGCGCCAGCAGCGTACAGGGGGCTGGGGAGACCCAGTACTTC; CDR3 protein: CASSVQGAGETQYF
J gene: TRBJ1-2; CDR3 length: 15; D gene: TRBD1; V gene: TRBV6-5; clone size: few; CDR3 DNA: TGTGCCAGCACTCGAGGGACAGGGGGCAACTATGGCTACACCTTC; CDR3 protein: CASTRGTGGNYGYTF
J gene: TRBJ2-5; CDR3 length: 14; D gene: -; V gene: TRBV15; clone size: -; CDR3 DNA: TGTGCCACCAGCAGAGGCACGGCCCAAGAGACCCAGTACTTC; CDR3 protein: CATSRGTAQETQYF